This T cell receptor beta chain originates from a study of blood T cell repertoires in COVID-19. Turning to the study itself: The study drew acute and convalescent COVID-19 samples from the United States, Italy and Spain. T cells, B-cell-depleted T cells, or PBMCs provided the cDNA or gDNA that served as material.

Authors' methods: Amplification from reference gene primers served as the basis for estimated nucleated cell counts. Only in-frame clones appear in the TCRdb table, and some are missing; sequencing was by immunoSEQ multiplex PCR. V and J calls and clone size are those listed in that table; D and trimming were worked out from the DNA. The top ten clones hold 3.9% of a sample with 100,000 to 150,000 clones, 70% to 90% of them seen once. This clone has a handful of counts. The CDR3 runs 15 residues. The V gene's germline CDR1 is SGHVS and CDR2 FNYEAQ. Trimming removed 2 bases from V and 7 bases from J; junction bases left unmatched: 8.

Sequenced material: peripheral blood. The TCR was taken from a man in his 60s with acute or convalescent COVID-19. V gene TRBV7-6 combines with J gene TRBJ2-7; TRBD1 aligns across 10 bases. The CDR3 DNA is TGTGCCAGCAGCTTACTGGACAGGGGGGGGGAGGAGCAGTACTTC. This translates into CASSLLDRGGEEQYF.